The 19 T cell receptor beta chains given below trace back to one sample, sequenced in a study of identical twins. TCRdb recomputed calls from the 5' RACE reads with MiXCR, one row per CDR3 protein. Here the sample spans some 900,000 distinct CDR3 sequences, about 12% being singletons. This sample was also put to use in a study of yellow fever vaccine responses in identical twins.

Sequencing input: PBMCs. Source of these receptors: a woman aged 18-29 years in good health.

This chain links TRBV29-1 with TRBJ1-1; 11 bases fit TRBD1. V was clipped by 8 bases and J by 3 bases; unmatched bases: 5. Germline V gives CDR1 SQVTM, CDR2 ANQGSEA. The length of the CDR3 is 13 residues. The CDR3 loop reads CSTAGQGDTEAFF. The CDR3 DNA sequence: TGCAGCACGGCGGGACAGGGGGACACTGAAGCTTTCTTT.

In this sample, this clonotype turned up many times. This rearrangement joins TRBV29-1 to TRBJ2-1; 10 bases match TRBD2. Per germline, CDR1 SQVTM and CDR2 ANQGSEA. The CDR3 is 16 residues long. With V trimmed by 5 bases and J by 7 bases, 14 bases remained unmatched. CDR3 amino acids: CSVSSASGSPGNEQFF. CDR3 nucleotides: TGCAGCGTTAGTTCGGCTAGCGGGAGCCCCGGGAATGAGCAGTTCTTC.

The V gene is TRBV12-3 or TRBV12-4, the J gene TRBJ2-1; the match to TRBD2 covers 9 bases. V lost 5 bases to trimming and J lost 3 bases; unmatched junction nucleotides: 2. The CDR3 is 14 residues long. This chain's CDR3 is CASSRTSVYNEQFF. CDR3 coding DNA: TGTGCCAGCAGTCGGACTAGCGTCTACAATGAGCAGTTCTTC.

V is TRBV7-8 and J is TRBJ2-3, with 8 bases matching TRBD2. The CDR3 is made up of 18 amino acids. Trimming cost V 0 bases and J 5 bases; bases outside gene matches: 13. Germline lookup yields CDR1 SGHVS and CDR2 FQNEAQ. The CDR3 sequence is CASSLAIAGGGSGDTQYF. CDR3 nucleotides: TGTGCCAGCAGCTTAGCGATTGCGGGAGGAGGATCGGGAGATACGCAGTATTTT.

This rearrangement joins TRBV5-1 to TRBJ1-1; D perhaps matches TRBD1 (6 bases). The CDR3 consists of 12 residues. V lost 4 bases to trimming and J lost 7 bases, with 11 bases between them. Germline V CDR1 and CDR2: SGHRS, YFSETQ. CDR3 region: CASSQKGVEAFF. The CDR3 DNA is TGCGCCAGCAGCCAGAAGGGGGTTGAAGCTTTCTTT.

This rearrangement joins TRBV10-3 to TRBJ2-7; TRBD1 aligns across 8 bases. CDR3 length: 14 residues. The trim removed 7 bases at V and 2 bases at J, leaving 7 bases unmatched. CDR1 and CDR2 (germline): ENHRY, SYGVKD. The CDR3 nucleotides are TGTGCCATCAATGGACAGGGAATAACCTACGAGCAGTACTTC. It translates to CAINGQGITYEQYF.

Only a few counts were recorded for this clonotype. The chain links TRBV4-2 to TRBJ2-3; 13 nucleotides agree with TRBD2. The CDR3 has 16 amino acids. CDR1 and CDR2 from the germline V gene are LGHNA and YNFKEQ. With V trimmed by 1 base and J by 4 bases, 2 bases remained unmatched. In DNA form, the CDR3 reads TGTGCCAGCAGCCAAGGGACTAGCGGGAGTTCAGATACGCAGTATTTT. Protein sequence: CASSQGTSGSSDTQYF.

This chain connects TRBV10-1 to TRBJ2-7; unclear D gene. V shed 8 bases and J shed 2 bases, with 16 bases lying between them. Germline lookup yields CDR1 WNHNN and CDR2 SYGVQD (reference sequence). This CDR3 is built from 14 residues. The DNA of the CDR3 is TGCGCCAGCGGACGGCCGCTACCGGCCTACGAGCAGTACGTC. Its protein product is CASGRPLPAYEQYV.

V usage is TRBV18 and J usage is TRBJ1-4; tentative D call: TRBD1 (5 bases). Trimming shortened V by 5 bases and J by 13 bases, and 23 bases separated the two germline ends. The CDR3 is 15 residues long. Germline CDR1 and CDR2: KGHSH and LQKENI. CDR3 in amino acids: CASSAPSRAGNGLFF. The CDR3, as DNA: TGTGCCAGCTCAGCCCCTAGCAGGGCAGGAAATGGACTGTTTTTT.

The chain joins TRBV12-3 or TRBV12-4 to TRBJ1-2; possible D gene TRBD1, 6 bases. V lost 6 bases and J 8 bases, leaving 16 bases between the germline ends. The CDR3 extends over 13 amino acids. CDR3 in amino acids: CASRLTGREGYTF. The CDR3 DNA reads as TGTGCCAGCAGATTAACAGGGCGCGAGGGCTACACCTTC.

This clonotype showed up just a few times. CDR3 in DNA: TGTGCCAGCAGCGTAAAGTGGACGAGCACTTCACCCCTCCACTTT. Amino acids: CASSVKWTSTSPLHF. This rearrangement joins TRBV9 to TRBJ1-6, with no clear D. Germline CDR1 and CDR2: SGDLS and YYNGEE. The CDR3 extends over 15 amino acids. Trimming pared 1 base from V and 9 bases from J, leaving 14 bases between.

The V gene is TRBV5-1, the J gene TRBJ2-3; 8 positions agree with TRBD1. Trimming took 3 bases from V and 1 from J; bases not matched to a gene: 7. This CDR3 has 16 residues. CDR1 is SGHRS, CDR2 YFSETQ, per germline. In nucleotides, the CDR3 is TGCGCCAGCAGCTCTAGACAGGGGTTCGGCACAGATACGCAGTATTTT. Translated, it gives CASSSRQGFGTDTQYF.

At least ten counts were recorded for this clonotype. V is TRBV4-1 and J is TRBJ1-2; D not certain. Per germline, CDR1 MGHRA and CDR2 YSYEKL. V was shortened by 0 bases and J by 1 base, with 15 bases between the two germline ends. This CDR3 is 17 amino acids long. The CDR3 loop reads CASSQDFPAYYNYGYTF. In DNA, the CDR3 is TGCGCCAGCAGCCAAGATTTTCCGGCCTACTATAACTATGGCTACACCTTC.

The chain joins TRBV20-1 to TRBJ2-3, with D unclear. There are 15 residues in the CDR3. Trimming stripped 0 bases from V and 1 base from J, with 11 bases between. Germline assignment: CDR1 DFQATT and CDR2 SNEGSKA (reference sequence). In DNA, the CDR3 is TGCAGTGCTAGAGACTTATGGCGACGCACAGATACGCAGTATTTT. It is translated as CSARDLWRRTDTQYF.

This clonotype was seen a handful of times. This chain connects TRBV6-1 to TRBJ1-1; D perhaps matches TRBD1 (6 bases). The CDR3 length is 13 residues. The ends were cut back, 5 bases at V and 4 bases at J, with 11 bases in the middle. The germline V gene encodes CDR1 MNHNS and CDR2 SASEGT. The CDR3 protein is CASSTGLITEAFF. The CDR3 bases are TGTGCCAGCAGTACAGGGTTGATCACTGAAGCTTTCTTT.

This chain links TRBV18 with TRBJ2-3, with D maybe TRBD1 (6 bases). The germline gives CDR1 KGHSH, CDR2 LQKENI. There are 15 residues in the CDR3. The V end lost 2 bases, the J end lost 0 bases, and 9 bases lay between the germline ends. CDR3: CASSPNRVSTDTQYF. The CDR3, as DNA: TGTGCCAGCTCACCAAACAGGGTTAGCACAGATACGCAGTATTTT.

In this sample, this clonotype turned up a few times. This chain links TRBV25-1 with TRBJ1-6; 7 bases match TRBD1. Germline lookup yields CDR1 MGHDK and CDR2 SYGVNS. This CDR3 spans 16 amino acids. J gave up 7 bases and V 3 bases, and 9 bases lay outside the gene matches. The CDR3 protein is CASSDHRGVRNSPLHF. CDR3 DNA sequence: TGTGCCAGCAGTGATCACAGGGGCGTCAGAAATTCACCCCTCCACTTT. The full variable domain, with the rest looked up from reference TRBV25-1 and TRBJ1-6, is EADIYQTPRYLVIGTGKKITLECSQTMGHDKMYWYQQDPGMELHLIHYSYGVNSTEKGDLSSESTVSRIRTEHFPLTLESARPSHTSQYLCASSDHRGVRNSPLHFGNGTRLTVT.

This clonotype occurred many times. This chain links TRBV28 with TRBJ1-5; TRBD1 might be the D (5 bases). There are 17 residues in the CDR3. The V gene's germline CDR1 is MDHEN and CDR2 SYDVKM. V lost 3 bases to trimming and J lost 3 bases, with 18 bases between them. The DNA of the CDR3 is TGTGCCAGCAGTTTGCGACTGGGCACAGGACTCAATCAGCCCCAGCATTTT. It encodes CASSLRLGTGLNQPQHF.

This clonotype was seen only a few times. The chain is built from TRBV4-1 and TRBJ2-3; D uncertain. The CDR3 is 16 residues long. Between the trimmed V and J ends, which lost 0 bases and 2 bases, there was a span of 12 bases. Germline V gives CDR1 MGHRA, CDR2 YSYEKL. The CDR3 nucleotides are TGCGCCAGCAGCCAAGAGTGGGGTGGGGACACAGATACGCAGTATTTT. It yields the protein CASSQEWGGDTDTQYF.